The T cell receptor (beta chain) described here comes from a study of identical twins. Study results and limitations: Conclusions leaned on cross-sectional statistical analysis and did not track the same donors over time. Within monozygotic twins, out-of-frame TCR alpha sharing was underestimated by the models.

V lost 6 bases and J lost 0; bases outside the gene matches: 13. The CDR3 runs 17 residues. Carrying unique molecular identifiers, the cDNA also gained a universal primer site through template switching. TCRdb independently ran MiXCR on the 5' RACE reads; one entry per CDR3 protein. The table includes about 700,000 distinct CDR3 sequences, 5.5% to 6.5% detected once. In this sample, this clonotype turned up many times. Its cognate antigen is unknown. The donors were all healthy and Caucasian. The source material was naive T cells sorted from blood. This sequence was found in a man between 18 and 29 years old in good health. This sequence joins TRBV12-3 or TRBV12-4 and TRBJ2-5, with TRBD1 identical over 7 bases. The CDR3 sequence: CASSLSLGQMYQETQYF. The CDR3 bases are TGTGCCAGCAGCCTCTCGTTGGGACAGATGTACCAAGAGACCCAGTACTTC.